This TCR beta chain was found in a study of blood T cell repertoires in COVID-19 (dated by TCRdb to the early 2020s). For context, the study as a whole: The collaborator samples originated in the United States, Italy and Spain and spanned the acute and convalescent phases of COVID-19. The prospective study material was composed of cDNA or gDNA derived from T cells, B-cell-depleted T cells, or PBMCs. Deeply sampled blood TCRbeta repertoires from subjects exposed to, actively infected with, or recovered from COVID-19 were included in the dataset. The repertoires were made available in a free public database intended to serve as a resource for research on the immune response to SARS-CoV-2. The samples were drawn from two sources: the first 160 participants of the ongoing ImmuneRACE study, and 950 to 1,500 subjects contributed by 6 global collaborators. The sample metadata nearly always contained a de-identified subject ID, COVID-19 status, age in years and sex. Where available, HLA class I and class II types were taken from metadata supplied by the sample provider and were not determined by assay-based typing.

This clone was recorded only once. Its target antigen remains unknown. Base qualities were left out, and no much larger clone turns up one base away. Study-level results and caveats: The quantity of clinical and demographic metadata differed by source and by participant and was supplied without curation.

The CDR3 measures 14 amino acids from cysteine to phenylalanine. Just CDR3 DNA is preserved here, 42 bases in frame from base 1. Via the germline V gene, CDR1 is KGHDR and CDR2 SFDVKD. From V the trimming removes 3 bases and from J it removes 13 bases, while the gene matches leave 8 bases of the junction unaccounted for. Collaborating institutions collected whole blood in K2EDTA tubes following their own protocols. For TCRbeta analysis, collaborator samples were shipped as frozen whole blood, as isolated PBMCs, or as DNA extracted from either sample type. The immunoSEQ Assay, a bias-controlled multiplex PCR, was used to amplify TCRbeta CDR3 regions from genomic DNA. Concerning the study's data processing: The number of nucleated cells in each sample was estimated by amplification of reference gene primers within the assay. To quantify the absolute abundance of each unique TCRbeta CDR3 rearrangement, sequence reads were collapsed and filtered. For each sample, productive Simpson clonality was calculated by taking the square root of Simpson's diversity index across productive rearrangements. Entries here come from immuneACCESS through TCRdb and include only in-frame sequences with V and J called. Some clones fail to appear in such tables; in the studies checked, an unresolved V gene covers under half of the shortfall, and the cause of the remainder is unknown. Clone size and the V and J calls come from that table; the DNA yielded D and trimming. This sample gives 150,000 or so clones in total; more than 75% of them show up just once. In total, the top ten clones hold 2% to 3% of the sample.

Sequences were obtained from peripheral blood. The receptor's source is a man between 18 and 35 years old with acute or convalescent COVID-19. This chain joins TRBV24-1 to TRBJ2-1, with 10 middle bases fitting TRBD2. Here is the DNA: TGTGCCACCAGTGATAGGCTAGCGGGAGAAACCCAGTTCTTC. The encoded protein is CATSDRLAGETQFF.